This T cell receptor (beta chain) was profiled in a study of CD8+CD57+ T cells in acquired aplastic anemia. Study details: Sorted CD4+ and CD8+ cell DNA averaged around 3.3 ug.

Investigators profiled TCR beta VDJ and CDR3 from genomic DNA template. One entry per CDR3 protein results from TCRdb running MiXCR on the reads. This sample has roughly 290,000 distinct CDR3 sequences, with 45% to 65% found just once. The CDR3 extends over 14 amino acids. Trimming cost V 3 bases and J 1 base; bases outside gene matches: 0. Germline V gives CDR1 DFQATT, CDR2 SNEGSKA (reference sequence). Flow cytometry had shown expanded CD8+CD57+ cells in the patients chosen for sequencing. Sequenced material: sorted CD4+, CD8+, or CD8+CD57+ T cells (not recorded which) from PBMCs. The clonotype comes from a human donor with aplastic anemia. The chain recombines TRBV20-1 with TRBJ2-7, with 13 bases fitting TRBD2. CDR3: CSARTSGGSYEQYF. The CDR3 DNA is TGCAGTGCTAGGACTAGCGGGGGGTCCTACGAGCAGTACTTC.